Presented here are 29 T cell receptor beta chains from one specimen sequenced in a study of vaccination effects on CD4 cells after COVID-19 (dated by TCRdb to between 2021 and 2022). Their target antigens are unknown. In the ViraFEST assay, PBMC were stimulated with viral peptide pools, and antigen-specific CD4+ T cell clonotypes were then identified by expansion using TCR sequencing. After more than 9 days of culture, CD4+ T cells were isolated with the EasySep CD4+ T cell isolation kit. Libraries were prepared through the immunoSEQ multiplex PCR assay. TCRdb limited this immuneACCESS table to in-frame rearrangements with V and J called. A share of clones is missing; checked studies link under half to unresolved V genes, and the rest is unexplained. Recorded for this sample are 30,000 to 35,000 clones; roughly 62% of them occurred a single time. Of the sample, around 28% falls within the top ten clones.

Material: CD4+ T cells from PBMCs cultured with HCoV-229E spike peptides, obtained before COVID-19 vaccination. The label giving this sample's cell subset or site can be read as: HCoV-229E spike overlapping peptide pool stimulation. The receptors shown here come from a human donor who received a COVID-19 vaccine.

The J gene is TRBJ2-1, the V gene TRBV3-1 (or the pseudogene TRBV3-2); 8 bases map to TRBD2. J lost 2 bases, V lost 4 bases, and 13 bases had no gene match. The CDR3 contains 18 residues. In germline, CDR1 is LGHDT, CDR2 YNNKEL (reference sequence). CDR3 amino acids: CASSLQRISGRAYNEQFF. CDR3 nucleotide sequence: TGTGCCAGCAGCCTCCAGCGGATCTCCGGGAGGGCCTACAATGAGCAGTTCTTC.

This chain links TRBV3-1 (or the pseudogene TRBV3-2) with TRBJ1-1, with D possibly TRBD1 on 6 matching bases. This CDR3 contains 14 residues. Germline V CDR1 and CDR2: LGHDT, YNNKEL (reference sequence). V was shortened by 4 bases and J by 4 bases, with 13 bases between the two germline ends. CDR3 sequence reads: CASSPFGGPTEAFF. The CDR3 bases are TGTGCCAGCAGCCCATTCGGGGGCCCCACTGAAGCTTTCTTT.

Points on this clone: A junction boundary mismatches the germline segment, possibly from a read error. This chain links TRBV5-4 with TRBJ2-1; maybe TRBD2 (7 bases). CDR3 length: 16 amino acids. Germline-derived CDR1 and CDR2 are SGHNT and YYREEE (reference sequence). In nucleotides, the CDR3 is TGTGCCAGCAGGTTGGAGGGGGGGGCGAAGGGCAATGAGCAGTTCTTC. Amino acid sequence: CASRLEGGAKGNEQFF. The whole variable domain, filled in from reference TRBV5-4 and TRBJ2-1, reads ETGVTQSPTHLIKTRGQQVTLRCSSQSGHNTVSWYQQALGQGPQFIFQYYREEENGRGNFPPRFSGLQFPNYSSELNVNALELDDSALYLCASRLEGGAKGNEQFFGPGTRLTVL.

A note on this clone: The junction differs from germline at one of its ends, possibly a read error. J is TRBJ2-5 and V is TRBV7-7, with D possibly being TRBD1 or TRBD2 (6 bases each). Germline CDR1 reads SSHAT; CDR2 reads FNYEAQ (reference sequence). The CDR3 has 16 residues. CDR3 protein: CASSFGGPGSLETQYF. The CDR3 region has the DNA TGTGCTAGCAGCTTCGGGGGCCCCGGTAGTCTGGAGACCCAGTACTTC.

The chain has TRBV7-3 and TRBJ2-3, with 8 bases fitting TRBD2. The CDR3 is 14 amino acids. Germline V gene lookup returns CDR1 SGHTA and CDR2 FQGTGA. J was trimmed by 0 bases and V by 8 bases; bases with no gene match: 4. The CDR3 region is CASQAGASTDTQYF. The CDR3 region has the DNA TGTGCCAGCCAAGCGGGGGCCAGCACAGATACGCAGTATTTT.

This clone has just a few counts. The chain is built from TRBV30 and TRBJ2-2, with D perhaps assigned TRBD1 or TRBD2 (5 bases each). Trimming removed 0 bases at V and 3 bases at J, with 11 bases between. The V gene's germline CDR1 is GTSNPN and CDR2 SVGIG (reference sequence). The CDR3 contains 15 residues. The DNA of the CDR3 is TGTGCCTGGAGTGTACGGGGCTACTACACCGGGGAGCTGTTTTTT. This encodes CAWSVRGYYTGELFF.

The gene calls are TRBV7-2 and TRBJ1-5, with no clear D. The germline CDR1 and CDR2 sequences are SGHTA and FQGNSA. CDR3 length: 10 residues. Between the trimmed V and J ends, which lost 8 bases and 2 bases, there was a span of 1 base. Here the CDR3 reads CASGNQPQHF. The CDR3, as DNA: TGTGCCAGCGGCAATCAGCCCCAGCATTTT.

The chain joins TRBV3-1 (or the pseudogene TRBV3-2) to TRBJ1-2; perhaps TRBD1 as D (5 bases). Trimming took off 0 bases at V and 7 bases at J, with 18 bases between the two ends. CDR1 is LGHDT, CDR2 YNNKEL, per germline (reference sequence). There are 16 residues in the CDR3. The CDR3 loop reads CASSQEGWGRAFGYTF. CDR3 sequence (DNA): TGTGCCAGCAGCCAAGAAGGGTGGGGGAGGGCGTTTGGCTACACCTTC.

Turning to this clone: An end of the junction does not agree with germline; a read error may underlie this. The chain uses TRBV30 and TRBJ1-2; D not resolved. Germline V gene data show CDR1 as GTSNPN and CDR2 as SVGIG (reference sequence). This CDR3 is built from 10 residues. CDR3: CAWSRGSPYF. CDR3 in DNA: TGTGCCTGGAGCCGGGGATCTCCCTACTTC.

The gene calls are TRBV5-4 and TRBJ1-1; 10 bases align to TRBD1. Per the germline V gene, CDR1 is SGHNT and CDR2 is YYREEE (reference sequence). This CDR3 is 16 amino acids long. The J segment lost 3 bases and the V segment lost 3 bases, leaving 8 bases of the junction unmatched. This CDR3 reads CASSSRTGGGDTEAFF. CDR3 in DNA: TGTGCCAGCAGCTCCAGGACAGGGGGGGGTGACACTGAAGCTTTCTTT.

This chain connects TRBV7-8 to TRBJ2-7; 9 bases map to TRBD1. Germline V gives CDR1 SGHVS, CDR2 FQNEAQ. CDR3 length: 16 amino acids. The J segment lost 0 bases and the V segment lost 1 base, leaving 4 bases of the junction unmatched. The CDR3 bases are TGTGCCAGCAGCTTAGGGACAGGGGCGCTCTCCTACGAGCAGTACTTC. This codes for CASSLGTGALSYEQYF.

This clone has a single count. The genes are TRBV6-5 and TRBJ1-3; 7 nucleotides align to TRBD1. This CDR3 has 14 amino acids. In germline, CDR1 is MNHEY, CDR2 SVGAGI. The V segment lost 6 bases and the J segment 3 bases; nucleotides outside the gene matches: 5. The CDR3, as DNA: TGTGCCAGCAGGACGACAGGGAGTGGAAACACCATATATTTT. Translation: CASRTTGSGNTIYF.

V gene TRBV5-1 combines with J gene TRBJ2-7; 11 bases are a match to TRBD1. The CDR3 loop spans 15 amino acids. V shed 4 bases, J shed 6 bases, and the junction held 9 bases outside the gene matches. Germline V gene data show CDR1 as SGHRS and CDR2 as YFSETQ. The CDR3 protein is CASSPGRTGGGEQYF. Written as DNA, the CDR3 is TGCGCCAGCAGCCCGGGTCGGACAGGGGGCGGCGAGCAGTACTTC.

The chain recombines TRBV5-1 with TRBJ2-7; the D gene could be TRBD1 or TRBD2 (5 bases each). V lost 4 bases and J lost 0, with 14 bases in between. The CDR3 consists of 15 residues. Germline V gene data show CDR1 as SGHRS and CDR2 as YFSETQ. The CDR3 loop reads CASSPSGQSSYEQYF. In nucleotides, the CDR3 is TGCGCCAGCAGCCCCTCGGGGCAGAGCTCCTACGAGCAGTACTTC.

This clone was seen more than once but under ten times. This chain connects TRBV13 to TRBJ2-5; D is uncertain. The V gene lost 4 bases and the J gene lost 7 bases, with 10 bases spanning the gap. The CDR3 is 12 residues long. Per the germline V gene, CDR1 is PRHDT and CDR2 is FYEKMQ (reference sequence). CDR3 loop: CASSYGVGTQYF. Here the CDR3 DNA reads TGTGCCAGCAGCTACGGCGTCGGGACCCAGTACTTC.

This chain connects TRBV5-5 to TRBJ2-2, with 7 nucleotides matching TRBD1. J was trimmed by 2 bases and V by 4 bases; bases with no gene match: 5. Germline assignment: CDR1 SGHKS and CDR2 YYEKEE (reference sequence). This CDR3 is built from 15 residues. CDR3 sequence: CASSQRTGNTGELFF. The CDR3 nucleotides read TGTGCCAGCAGCCAAAGGACAGGAAACACCGGGGAGCTGTTTTTT. Full variable domain (rest looked up from reference TRBV5-5 and TRBJ2-2): DAGVTQSPTHLIKTRGQQVTLRCSPISGHKSVSWYQQVLGQGPQFIFQYYEKEERGRGNFPDRFSARQFPNYSSELNVNALLLGDSALYLCASSQRTGNTGELFFGEGSRLTVL.

This chain uses TRBV24-1 with TRBJ2-7, with 7 bases lining up with TRBD1. The germline gives CDR1 KGHDR, CDR2 SFDVKD. Trimming at V came to 9 bases and at J to 1 base, leaving 11 bases not matched to a gene. The CDR3 totals 15 residues. The chain's CDR3 is CATYVQTGRSYEQYF. Written as DNA, the CDR3 is TGTGCCACCTACGTCCAGACAGGGCGATCCTACGAGCAGTACTTC.

The chain has TRBV5-1 and TRBJ2-1, with TRBD1 matching 7 bases. In germline, CDR1 is SGHRS, CDR2 YFSETQ. V gave up 6 bases and J gave up 5 bases; unmatched junction bases: 8. CDR3 length equals 14 residues. CDR3 protein: CASKRAQGNNEQFF. CDR3 coding DNA: TGCGCCAGCAAACGAGCACAGGGGAACAATGAGCAGTTCTTC.

The V gene is TRBV27, the J gene TRBJ2-7; D is ambiguous. Deletions cut 4 bases from V and 2 bases from J, with 12 bases between. The CDR3 totals 14 residues. Per germline, CDR1 MNHEY and CDR2 SMNVEV (reference sequence). This chain's CDR3 is CASSSNSRTYEQYF. DNA for the CDR3: TGTGCCAGCAGTTCGAACTCTCGTACCTACGAGCAGTACTTC.

The genes are TRBV3-1 (or the pseudogene TRBV3-2) and TRBJ1-2, with D hard to call. Trimming pared 4 bases from V and 4 bases from J, leaving 10 bases between. Germline-derived CDR1 and CDR2 are LGHDT and YNNKEL (reference sequence). CDR3 length: 13 residues. This CDR3 reads CASSLGGSYGYTF. For the CDR3, the DNA is TGTGCCAGCAGCCTTGGCGGGAGCTATGGCTACACCTTC.

There are a few counts of this clone. The J gene is TRBJ2-3, the V gene TRBV4-2; TRBD2 aligns across 11 bases. Germline values: CDR1 LGHNA, CDR2 YNFKEQ. The CDR3 totals 16 residues. The V and J ends lost 0 bases and 5 bases, in that order; junction bases with no gene match: 4. The CDR3 DNA follows: TGTGCCAGCAGCCAAGACCTAGCGGGGGGCCTAGATACGCAGTATTTT. Amino acids: CASSQDLAGGLDTQYF.

The J gene is TRBJ2-1, the V gene TRBV24-1, with 7 bases aligning to TRBD2. CDR3 length: 16 amino acids. Per germline, CDR1 KGHDR and CDR2 SFDVKD. The V and J ends lost 3 bases and 3 bases, in that order; junction bases with no gene match: 7. In DNA form, the CDR3 reads TGTGCCACCAGTGATAGCGGGGCCAAGGACTACAATGAGCAGTTCTTC. This gives the protein CATSDSGAKDYNEQFF.

The chain carries TRBV11-1 and TRBJ2-7; tentatively, D is TRBD1 or TRBD2 (6 bases each). This CDR3 is 14 amino acids long. The ends were cut back, 2 bases at V and 3 bases at J, with 11 bases in the middle. Germline assignment: CDR1 SGHAT and CDR2 FQDESV (reference sequence). The CDR3 is CASSLRGDLYEQYF. The CDR3 nucleotides are TGTGCCAGCAGCTTAAGGGGGGACCTCTACGAGCAGTACTTC.

The sample holds a few counts of this clone. The chain couples TRBV9 to TRBJ1-3; D perhaps matches TRBD1 (6 bases). The CDR3 covers 14 residues. The V gene lost 3 bases and the J gene lost 0 bases, with 7 bases spanning the gap. Germline CDR1 SGDLS, CDR2 YYNGEE. CDR3 DNA sequence: TGTGCCAGCAGCGCAGGGGACTCTGGAAACACCATATATTTT. Its translation: CASSAGDSGNTIYF.

This clone was seen a handful of times. V is TRBV2 and J is TRBJ1-2, with TRBD1 identical over 8 bases. The CDR3 totals 13 residues. In germline, CDR1 is SNHLY, CDR2 FYNNEI. J was trimmed by 0 bases and V by 9 bases; bases with no gene match: 3. The CDR3: CARRTGSNYGYTF. The CDR3 DNA reads TGTGCCAGGAGGACAGGGTCTAACTATGGCTACACCTTC.

The rearrangement joins TRBV7-9 to TRBJ2-7; D unclear. Looked up from germline, CDR1 is SEHNR and CDR2 is FQNEAQ (reference sequence). V was clipped by 5 bases and J by 4 bases, with 6 bases between them. The CDR3 extends over 11 amino acids. Here the CDR3 DNA reads TGTGCCAGCAGCCTAGAATACGAGCAGTACTTC. This gives the protein CASSLEYEQYF.

The chain recombines TRBV7-2 with TRBJ2-7; D unclear. V shed 3 bases and J shed 0 bases, with 15 bases lying between them. Germline V CDR1 and CDR2: SGHTA, FQGNSA. This CDR3 has 16 amino acids. The CDR3 nucleotides are TGTGCCAGCAGCTTCGGTGGCGGTACCCACTCCTACGAGCAGTACTTC. It is translated as CASSFGGGTHSYEQYF. The variable domain in full, with the rest retrieved from reference TRBV7-2 and TRBJ2-7, is GAGVSQSPSNKVTEKGKDVELRCDPISGHTALYWYRQSLGQGLEFLIYFQGNSAPDKSGLPSDRFSAERTGGSVSTLTIQRTQQEDSAVYLCASSFGGGTHSYEQYFGPGTRLTVT.

The chain uses TRBV19 and TRBJ1-1, with 10 nucleotides matching TRBD1. The germline V gene encodes CDR1 LNHDA and CDR2 SQIVND (reference sequence). The CDR3 is made up of 15 amino acids. J lost 0 bases, V lost 6 bases, and 4 bases had no gene match. The CDR3 sequence: CASRGTGDLNTEAFF. For the CDR3, the DNA is TGTGCCAGTAGGGGGACAGGGGATTTGAACACTGAAGCTTTCTTT.

The V gene is TRBV19, the J gene TRBJ2-7; no definite D call. V dropped 8 bases and J dropped 7 bases, with 12 bases sitting between them. This CDR3 comprises 11 residues. The V gene's germline CDR1 is LNHDA and CDR2 SQIVND (reference sequence). The CDR3 DNA sequence: TGTGCCAGTTCCGGCCTCGGGGAGCAGTACTTC. This encodes CASSGLGEQYF.